The next 2 T cell receptor beta chains were all read from a single sample in a study of T cells in Graves' hyperthyroidism and ophthalmopathy. Amplified TCR beta CDR3 regions derived from RNA transcripts. When the TCR CDR3 underwent first-round RT-PCR, the HTBI primer set was used. TCRdb independently ran MiXCR on the multiplex PCR reads; one entry per CDR3 protein. The sample includes a few hundred thousand distinct CDR3 sequences, 20% seen only once; the top ten take about 25%. Sequencing was done on a sample of blood. The receptors derive from a man between 18 and 35 years old with Graves' hyperthyroidism.

In its sample, this clonotype was seen many times. V usage is TRBV20-1 and J usage is TRBJ2-7; either TRBD1 or TRBD2 may supply D (6 bases each). This CDR3 contains 14 residues. Trimming took 5 bases from V and 2 from J, leaving 16 bases between them. Germline V gives CDR1 DFQATT, CDR2 SNEGSKA (reference sequence). CDR3 sequence (DNA): TGCAGTGCTCACAACCGGGGGCTACCCTACGAGCAGTACTTC. It yields the protein CSAHNRGLPYEQYF.

The J gene is TRBJ2-7, the V gene TRBV6-2 or TRBV6-3; the D gene could be TRBD1 or TRBD2 (5 bases each). The CDR3 is made up of 13 amino acids. Germline V gene sequence: CDR1 MNHEY, CDR2 SVGEGT. Trimming removed 5 bases from V and 5 bases from J, with 13 bases in between. CDR3 sequence reads: CASSRGESHEQYF. As DNA, the CDR3 is TGTGCCAGCAGTCGAGGGGAATCCCACGAGCAGTACTTC.